Included here is one T cell receptor beta chain sequence, with context. After removal of 5 bases from V and 2 bases from J, the junction contained 10 bases not matched to a gene. Germline loops: CDR1 MNHEY, CDR2 SMNVEV (reference sequence). This CDR3 region has 17 residues. The sample belongs to a study of blood T cell repertoires in COVID-19. Study-level information: Some COVID-19 samples were acute and others convalescent; all came from the United States, Italy and Spain. PBMCs, B-cell-depleted T cells, or T cells were the source of the cDNA or gDNA that made up the material.

In the original processing: Nucleated cell number was recorded as an estimate derived from reference gene primer amplification. The assay was immunoSEQ multiplex PCR, and TCRdb's table has in-frame clones only and misses some. Clone size and V and J calls were adopted from that table, with D and trimming inferred from the DNA. The repertoire holds approximately 160,000 clones, with 70% to 85% as singletons. The TCR sequence derives from a man aged 60 to 69 who had recovered from COVID-19. V gene TRBV27 combines with J gene TRBJ2-2; 8 nucleotides match TRBD1. The sample was peripheral blood. Written as DNA, the CDR3 is TGTGCCAGCAGTCCACCCCGGGACAGGAGTAACACCGGGGAGCTGTTTTTT. It encodes CASSPPRDRSNTGELFF.